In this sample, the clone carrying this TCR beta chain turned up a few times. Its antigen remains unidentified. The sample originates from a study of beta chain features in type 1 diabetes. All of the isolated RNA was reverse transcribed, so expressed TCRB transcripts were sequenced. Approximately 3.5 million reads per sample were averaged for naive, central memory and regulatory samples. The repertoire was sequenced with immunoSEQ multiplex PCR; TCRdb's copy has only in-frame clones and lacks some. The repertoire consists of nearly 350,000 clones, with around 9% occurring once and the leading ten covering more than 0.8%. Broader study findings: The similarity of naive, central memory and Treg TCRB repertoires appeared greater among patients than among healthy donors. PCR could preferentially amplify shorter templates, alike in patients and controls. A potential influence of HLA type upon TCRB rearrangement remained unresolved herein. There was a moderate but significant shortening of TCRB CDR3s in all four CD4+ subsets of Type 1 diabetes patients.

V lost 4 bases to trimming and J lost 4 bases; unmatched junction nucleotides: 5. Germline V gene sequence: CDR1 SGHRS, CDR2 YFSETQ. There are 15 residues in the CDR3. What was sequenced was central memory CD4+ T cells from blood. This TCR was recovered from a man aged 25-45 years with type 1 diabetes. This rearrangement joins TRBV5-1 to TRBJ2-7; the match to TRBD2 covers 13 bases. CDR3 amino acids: CASSPTSGGSYEQYF. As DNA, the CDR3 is TGCGCCAGCAGCCCGACTAGCGGGGGGTCGTACGAGCAGTACTTC.